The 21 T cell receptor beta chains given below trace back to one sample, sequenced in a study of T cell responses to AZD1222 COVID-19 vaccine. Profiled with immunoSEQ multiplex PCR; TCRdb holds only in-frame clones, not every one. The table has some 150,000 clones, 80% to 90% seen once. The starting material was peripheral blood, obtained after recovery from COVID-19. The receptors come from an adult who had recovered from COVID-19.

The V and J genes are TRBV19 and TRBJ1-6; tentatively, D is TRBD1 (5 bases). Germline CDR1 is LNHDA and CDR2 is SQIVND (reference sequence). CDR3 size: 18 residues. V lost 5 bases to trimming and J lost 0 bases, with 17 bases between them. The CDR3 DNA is TGTGCCAGTAGTCGGGATTTGAAGGGGAGCTCCTATAATTCACCCCTCCACTTT. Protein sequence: CASSRDLKGSSYNSPLHF.

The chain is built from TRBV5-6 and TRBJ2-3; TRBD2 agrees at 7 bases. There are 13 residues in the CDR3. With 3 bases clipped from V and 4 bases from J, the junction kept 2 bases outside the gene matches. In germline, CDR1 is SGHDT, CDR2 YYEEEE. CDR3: CASSYAGADTQYF. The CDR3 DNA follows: TGTGCCAGCAGCTACGCGGGAGCAGATACGCAGTATTTT.

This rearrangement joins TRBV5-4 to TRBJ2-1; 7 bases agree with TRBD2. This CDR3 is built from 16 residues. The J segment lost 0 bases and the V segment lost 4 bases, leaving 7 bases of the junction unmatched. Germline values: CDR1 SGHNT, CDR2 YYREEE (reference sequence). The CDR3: CASSDPGGSSYNEQFF. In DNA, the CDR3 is TGTGCCAGCAGCGACCCCGGCGGGAGCTCCTACAATGAGCAGTTCTTC.

The CDR3 sequence is CATSRFGTGLNEQYF. The CDR3 DNA reads as TGTGCCACCAGCAGATTCGGGACAGGGTTAAACGAGCAGTACTTC. The chain carries TRBV15 and TRBJ2-7, with 9 bases lining up with TRBD1. CDR1 and CDR2 (germline): LNHNV, YYDKDF (reference sequence). With 2 bases clipped from V and 5 bases from J, the junction kept 7 bases outside the gene matches. There are 15 residues in the CDR3.

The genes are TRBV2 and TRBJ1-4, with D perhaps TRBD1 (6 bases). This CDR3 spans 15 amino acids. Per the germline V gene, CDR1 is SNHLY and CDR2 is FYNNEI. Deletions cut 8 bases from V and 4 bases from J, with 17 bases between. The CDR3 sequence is CASAGIGGVNEKLFF. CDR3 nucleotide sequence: TGTGCCAGCGCCGGCATAGGGGGAGTTAATGAAAAACTGTTTTTT. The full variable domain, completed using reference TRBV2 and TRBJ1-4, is EPEVTQTPSHQVTQMGQEVILRCVPISNHLYFYWYRQILGQKVEFLVSFYNNEISEKSEIFDDQFSVERPDGSNFTLKIRSTKLEDSAMYFCASAGIGGVNEKLFFGSGTQLSVL.

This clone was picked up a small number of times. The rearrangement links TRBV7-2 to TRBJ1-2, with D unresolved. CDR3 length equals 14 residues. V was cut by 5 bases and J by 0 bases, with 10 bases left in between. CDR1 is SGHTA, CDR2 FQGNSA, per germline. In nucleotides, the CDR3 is TGTGCCAGCAGCCCCTCGAGAGCTAACTATGGCTACACCTTC. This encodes CASSPSRANYGYTF.

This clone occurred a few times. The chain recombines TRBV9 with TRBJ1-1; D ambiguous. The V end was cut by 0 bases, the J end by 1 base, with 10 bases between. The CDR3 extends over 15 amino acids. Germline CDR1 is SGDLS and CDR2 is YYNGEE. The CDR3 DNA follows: TGTGCCAGCAGCGTAGGTCTTCTTGGGAACACTGAAGCTTTCTTT. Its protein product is CASSVGLLGNTEAFF.

The CDR3 region has the DNA TGCAGCGTTGTGGGGGACAGGGAGCGCAAGGGCGGCTACACCTTC. It codes for CSVVGDRERKGGYTF. The genes are TRBV29-1 and TRBJ1-2; 9 nucleotides line up with TRBD1. The junction had 14 bases not matched to a gene; V was cut back by 4 bases and J by 8 bases. Per germline, CDR1 SQVTM and CDR2 ANQGSEA. The CDR3 has 15 amino acids.

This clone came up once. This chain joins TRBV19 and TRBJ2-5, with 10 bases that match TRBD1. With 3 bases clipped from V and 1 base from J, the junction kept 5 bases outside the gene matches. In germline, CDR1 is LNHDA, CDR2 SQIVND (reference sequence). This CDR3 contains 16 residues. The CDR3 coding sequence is TGTGCCAGTAGTATTTTAAGGACAGGGGGCCAAGAGACCCAGTACTTC. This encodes CASSILRTGGQETQYF. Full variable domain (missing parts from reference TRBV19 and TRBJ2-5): DGGITQSPKYLFRKEGQNVTLSCEQNLNHDAMYWYRQDPGQGLRLIYYSQIVNDFQKGDIAEGYSVSREKKESFPLTVTSAQKNPTAFYLCASSILRTGGQETQYFGPGTRLLVL.

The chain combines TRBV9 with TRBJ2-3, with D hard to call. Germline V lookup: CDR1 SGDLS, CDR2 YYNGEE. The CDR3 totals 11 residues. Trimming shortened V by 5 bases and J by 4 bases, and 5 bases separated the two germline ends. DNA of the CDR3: TGTGCCAGCAGGGGTTCAGATACGCAGTATTTT. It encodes CASRGSDTQYF.

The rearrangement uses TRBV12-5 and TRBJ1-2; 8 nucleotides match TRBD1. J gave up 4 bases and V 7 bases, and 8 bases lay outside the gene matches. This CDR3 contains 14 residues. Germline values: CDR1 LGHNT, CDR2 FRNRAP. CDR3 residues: CASVRAGGGYGYTF. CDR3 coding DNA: TGTGCTAGTGTTAGAGCAGGGGGCGGCTATGGCTACACCTTC.

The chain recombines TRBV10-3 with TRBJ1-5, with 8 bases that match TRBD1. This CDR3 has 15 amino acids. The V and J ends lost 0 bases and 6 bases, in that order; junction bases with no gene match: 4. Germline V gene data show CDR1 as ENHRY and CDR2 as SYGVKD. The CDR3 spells CAISESDRAPQPQHF. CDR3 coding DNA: TGTGCCATCAGTGAGTCGGACAGGGCACCTCAGCCCCAGCATTTT.

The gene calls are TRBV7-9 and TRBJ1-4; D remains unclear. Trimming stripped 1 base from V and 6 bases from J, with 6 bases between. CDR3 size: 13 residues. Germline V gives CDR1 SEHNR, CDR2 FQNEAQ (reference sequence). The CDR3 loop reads CASSLEGYEKLFF. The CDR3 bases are TGTGCCAGCAGCTTAGAGGGTTATGAAAAACTGTTTTTT.

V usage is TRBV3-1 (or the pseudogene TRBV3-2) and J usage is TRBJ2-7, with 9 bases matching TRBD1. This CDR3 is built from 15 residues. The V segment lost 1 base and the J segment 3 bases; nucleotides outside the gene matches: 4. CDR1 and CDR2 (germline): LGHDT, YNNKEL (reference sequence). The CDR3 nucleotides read TGTGCCAGCAGCCAAGGGACAGGGGACTACTACGAGCAGTACTTC. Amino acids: CASSQGTGDYYEQYF.

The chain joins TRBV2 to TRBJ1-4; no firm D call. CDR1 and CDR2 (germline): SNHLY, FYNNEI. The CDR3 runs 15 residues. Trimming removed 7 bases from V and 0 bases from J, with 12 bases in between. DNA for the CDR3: TGTGCCAGCATTCGAGGAACAACAACTAATGAAAAACTGTTTTTT. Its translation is CASIRGTTTNEKLFF. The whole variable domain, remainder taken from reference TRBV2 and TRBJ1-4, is EPEVTQTPSHQVTQMGQEVILRCVPISNHLYFYWYRQILGQKVEFLVSFYNNEISEKSEIFDDQFSVERPDGSNFTLKIRSTKLEDSAMYFCASIRGTTTNEKLFFGSGTQLSVL.

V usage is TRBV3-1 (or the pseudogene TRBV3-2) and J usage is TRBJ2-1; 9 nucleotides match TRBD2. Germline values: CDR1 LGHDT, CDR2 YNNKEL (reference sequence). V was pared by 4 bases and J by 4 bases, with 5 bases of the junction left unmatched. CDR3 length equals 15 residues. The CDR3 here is CASSPRLAEYNEQFF. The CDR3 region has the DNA TGTGCCAGCAGCCCCCGACTAGCGGAATACAATGAGCAGTTCTTC.

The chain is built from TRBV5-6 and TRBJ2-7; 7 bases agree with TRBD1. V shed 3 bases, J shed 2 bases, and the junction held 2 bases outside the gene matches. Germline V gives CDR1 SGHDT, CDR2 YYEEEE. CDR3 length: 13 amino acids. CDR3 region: CASSSGQTYEQYF. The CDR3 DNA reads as TGTGCCAGCAGCTCGGGACAGACCTACGAGCAGTACTTC.

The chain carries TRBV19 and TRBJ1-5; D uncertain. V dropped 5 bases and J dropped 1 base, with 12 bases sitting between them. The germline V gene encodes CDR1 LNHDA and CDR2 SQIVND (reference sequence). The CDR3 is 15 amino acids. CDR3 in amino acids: CASSVAGGSNQPQHF. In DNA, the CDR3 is TGTGCCAGTAGTGTTGCAGGAGGGAGCAATCAGCCCCAGCATTTT.

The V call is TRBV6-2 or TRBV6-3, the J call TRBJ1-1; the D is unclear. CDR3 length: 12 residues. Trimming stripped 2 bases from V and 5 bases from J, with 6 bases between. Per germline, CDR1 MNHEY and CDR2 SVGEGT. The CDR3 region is CASSYSDTEAFF. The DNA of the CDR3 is TGTGCCAGCAGTTACAGCGATACTGAAGCTTTCTTT.

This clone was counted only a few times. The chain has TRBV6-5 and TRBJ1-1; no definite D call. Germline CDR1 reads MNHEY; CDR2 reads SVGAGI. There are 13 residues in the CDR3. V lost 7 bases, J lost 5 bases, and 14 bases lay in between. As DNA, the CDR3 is TGTGCCAGCACCGGCGGAGGGTGGACTGAAGCTTTCTTT. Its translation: CASTGGGWTEAFF.

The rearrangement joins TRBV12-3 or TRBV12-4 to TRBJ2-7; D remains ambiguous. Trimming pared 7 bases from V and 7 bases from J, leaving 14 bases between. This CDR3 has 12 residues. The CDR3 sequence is CASTLSRSEQYF. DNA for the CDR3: TGTGCCAGCACCCTATCCCGGTCAGAGCAGTACTTC.